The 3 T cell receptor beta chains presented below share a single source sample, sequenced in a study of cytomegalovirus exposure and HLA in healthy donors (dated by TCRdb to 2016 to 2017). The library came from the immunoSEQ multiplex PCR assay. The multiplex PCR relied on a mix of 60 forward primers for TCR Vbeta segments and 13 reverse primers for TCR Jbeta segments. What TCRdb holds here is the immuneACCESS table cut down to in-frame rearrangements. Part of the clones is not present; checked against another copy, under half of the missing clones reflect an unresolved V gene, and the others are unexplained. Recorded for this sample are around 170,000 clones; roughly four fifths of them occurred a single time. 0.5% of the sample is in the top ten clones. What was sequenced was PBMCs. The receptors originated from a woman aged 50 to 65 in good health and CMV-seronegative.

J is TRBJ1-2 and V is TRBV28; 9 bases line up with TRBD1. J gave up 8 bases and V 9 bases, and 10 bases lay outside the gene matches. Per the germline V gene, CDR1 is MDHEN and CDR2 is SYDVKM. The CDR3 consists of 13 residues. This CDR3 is CASGQGSLGGYTF. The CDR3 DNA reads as TGTGCCAGTGGACAGGGGTCCCTGGGAGGCTACACCTTC.

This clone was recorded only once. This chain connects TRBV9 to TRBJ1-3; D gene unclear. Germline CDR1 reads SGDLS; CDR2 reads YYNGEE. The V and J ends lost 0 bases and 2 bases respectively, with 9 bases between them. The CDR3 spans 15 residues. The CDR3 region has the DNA TGTGCCAGCAGCGTAGGAGCCGCGACTGGAAACACCATATATTTT. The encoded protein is CASSVGAATGNTIYF.

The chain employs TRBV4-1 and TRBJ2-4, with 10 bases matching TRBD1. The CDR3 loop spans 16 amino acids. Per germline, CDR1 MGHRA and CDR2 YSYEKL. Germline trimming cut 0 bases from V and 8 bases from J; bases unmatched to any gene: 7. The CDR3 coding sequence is TGCGCCAGCAGCCAAGATGAGGACAGGGGGAGGGACATTCAGTACTTC. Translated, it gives CASSQDEDRGRDIQYF.